The following is a TCR beta chain sequence with its context. Its target is not known. These data are taken from a study of regulatory T cells in long-lasting Graves disease. Findings of the study overall: Favoring TRBV28, TRBJ1-2 and TRBJ2-5 was a feature seen in persistent disease.

In germline, CDR1 is SGHDN, CDR2 FVKESK. V lost 4 bases and J 6 bases, leaving 12 bases between the germline ends. This CDR3 has 13 amino acids. The time point here: newly diagnosed GD, antithyroid drugs for less than 3 months. The TCR library used RNA extracted from PBMCs. With iRepertoire HTBI primers and Arm-PCR of CDR3 regions, TCR beta libraries were built. TCRdb redid the calling of the multiplex PCR reads with MiXCR, one entry per CDR3 protein. The repertoire holds 500,000 to 700,000 distinct CDR3 sequences, with about 16% as singletons. These data also featured in a second study, about T cells in Graves' hyperthyroidism and ophthalmopathy. This second report adds: In the first-round RT-PCR of the TCR CDR3, the HTBI primer set was used.

This TCR derives from a woman younger than 45 with Graves disease. Sequencing used peripheral blood mononuclear cells (PBMCs), obtained at new diagnosis, from a patient treated with antithyroid drugs. The chain joins TRBV14 to TRBJ1-2; D unclear. As DNA, the CDR3 is TGTGCCAGCAGCCCGGCGGATGGACATGGCTACACCTTC. It specifies CASSPADGHGYTF.